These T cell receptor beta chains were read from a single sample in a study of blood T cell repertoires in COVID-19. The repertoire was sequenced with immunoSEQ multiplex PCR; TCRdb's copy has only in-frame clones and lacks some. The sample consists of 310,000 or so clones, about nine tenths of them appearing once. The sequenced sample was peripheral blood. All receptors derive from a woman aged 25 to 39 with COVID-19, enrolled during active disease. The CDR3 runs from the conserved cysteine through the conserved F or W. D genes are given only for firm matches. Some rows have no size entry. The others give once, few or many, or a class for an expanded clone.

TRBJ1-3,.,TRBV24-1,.,TGTGCCACCCAGTCTGGAAACACCATATATTTT,CATQSGNTIYF
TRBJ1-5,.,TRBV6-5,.,TGTGCCAGCAGTTCCGGACAAACCTTTGGACCCCAGCATTTT,CASSSGQTFGPQHF
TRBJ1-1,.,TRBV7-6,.,TGTGCCAGCAGCTTAGTCAGGGGAGGGAAGAACACTGAAGCTTTCTTT,CASSLVRGGKNTEAFF
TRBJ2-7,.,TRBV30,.,TGTGCCTGGAGTGTAACGGTCTCCTACGAGCAGTACTTC,CAWSVTVSYEQYF
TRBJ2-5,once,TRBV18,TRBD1,TGTGCCAGCTCACCACCGACAGGGACGGAGACCCAGTACTTC,CASSPPTGTETQYF
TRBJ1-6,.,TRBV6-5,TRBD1,TGTGCCAGCAACCAGGGGGATTCACCCCTCCACTTT,CASNQGDSPLHF
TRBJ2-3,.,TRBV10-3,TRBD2,TGTGCCATCAGTGGAGGACTAGCGGGAGGAGATACGCAGTATTTT,CAISGGLAGGDTQYF
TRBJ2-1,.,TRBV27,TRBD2,TGTGCCAGCAGTTTAGTCTGGACTAGCGGGTACAATGAGCAGTTCTTC,CASSLVWTSGYNEQFF
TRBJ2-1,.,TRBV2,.,TGTGCCAGCAGACCTCGGTTCCTTAGTTACAATGAGCAGTTCTTC,CASRPRFLSYNEQFF
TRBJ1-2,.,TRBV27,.,TGTGCCAGCAGCAACAGCAGGGTGGGTTTCTACACCTTC,CASSNSRVGFYTF
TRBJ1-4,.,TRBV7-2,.,TGTGCCAGCAGCTTAGTTAGTGCCTCCCAAGATGAAAAACTGTTTTTT,CASSLVSASQDEKLFF
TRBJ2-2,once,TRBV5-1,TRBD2,TGCGCCAGCAGCTCTAGCGGGCCGAACACCGGGGAGCTGTTTTTT,CASSSSGPNTGELFF
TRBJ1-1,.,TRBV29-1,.,TGCAGCGTTGAAATCAGGAACACTGAAGCTTTCTTT,CSVEIRNTEAFF
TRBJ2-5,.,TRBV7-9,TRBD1,TGTGCCAGCAGCAACTTGGGGCAGGGGGACCAACAAGAGACCCAGTACTTC,CASSNLGQGDQQETQYF
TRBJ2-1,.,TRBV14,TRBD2,TGTGCCAGCAGCCCCCGACTAGCGGGTTTTGAGCAGTTCTTC,CASSPRLAGFEQFF
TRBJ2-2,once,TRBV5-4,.,TGTGCCAGCAACGGGATATTAGGCGGGGAGCTGTTTTTT,CASNGILGGELFF
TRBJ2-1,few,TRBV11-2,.,TGTGCCAGCAGCTTAAGTTGGGGGCTGAATGAGCAGTTCTTC,CASSLSWGLNEQFF
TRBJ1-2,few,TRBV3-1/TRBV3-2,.,TGTGCCAGCAGCCAAGGAGGGGGTAACTATGGCTACACCTTC,CASSQGGGNYGYTF
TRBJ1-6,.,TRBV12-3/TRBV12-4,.,TGTGCCAGCCGGCAGGGCGAATCACCCCTCCACTTT,CASRQGESPLHF
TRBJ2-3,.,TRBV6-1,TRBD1,TGTGCCAGCAGTTCTAACAGGGGTGATCGGTATTTT,CASSSNRGDRYF
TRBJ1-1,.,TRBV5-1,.,TGCGCCAGCAGCTTGAGTGTGGACGGGGCTGAAGCTTTCTTT,CASSLSVDGAEAFF
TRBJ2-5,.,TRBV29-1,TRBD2,TGCAGCGTCGTGAGCGGGAACCAAGAGACCCAGTACTTC,CSVVSGNQETQYF
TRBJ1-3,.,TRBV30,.,TGTGCCTGGAGGCTCAAGAACAGGGTGGCCGGAAACACCATATATTTT,CAWRLKNRVAGNTIYF
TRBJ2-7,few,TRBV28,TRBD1,TGTGCCAGCAGTTGGACAGGGAACTCCTACGAGCAGTACTTC,CASSWTGNSYEQYF
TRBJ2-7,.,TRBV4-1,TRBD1,TGCACCAGCAGCCCTGAGACAGGGGGGGTCTACGAGCAGTACTTC,CTSSPETGGVYEQYF
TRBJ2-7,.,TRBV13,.,TGTGCCAGCAGCTTAGCGCTTAGTAGAAGGAGTCCCTACGAGCAGTACTTC,CASSLALSRRSPYEQYF
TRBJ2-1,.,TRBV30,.,TGTGCCTGGAGTGTAGCGGTTGAGCAGTTCTTC,CAWSVAVEQFF
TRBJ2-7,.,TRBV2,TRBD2,TGTGCCAGCAGTACTCCGGGACTAGCGTACGAGCAGTACTTC,CASSTPGLAYEQYF
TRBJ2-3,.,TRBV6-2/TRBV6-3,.,TGTGCCAGCAGCAACTTACGAGATCTAGCAGATACGCAGTATTTT,CASSNLRDLADTQYF
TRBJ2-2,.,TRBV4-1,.,TGCGCCAGCAGCCAAGGCGATGGAGGGAGGAGGAACACCGGGGAGCTGTTTTTT,CASSQGDGGRRNTGELFF
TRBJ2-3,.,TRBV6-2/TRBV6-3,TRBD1,TGTGCCAGCAGTTCCCCGGCAGGACAGGGTCACCATACGCAGTATTTT,CASSSPAGQGHHTQYF
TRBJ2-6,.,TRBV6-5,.,TGTGCCAGCCTATCGGGGGATTCTGGGGCCAACGTCCTGACTTTC,CASLSGDSGANVLTF
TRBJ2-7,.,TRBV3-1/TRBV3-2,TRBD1,TGTGCCAGCAGCCAGCACAGGGGTACTAGGTATGAGCAGTACTTC,CASSQHRGTRYEQYF
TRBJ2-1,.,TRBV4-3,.,TGCGCCAGCAGCCAAGCCCTAGCAGGTGTCACAGGGAATGAGCAGTTCTTC,CASSQALAGVTGNEQFF
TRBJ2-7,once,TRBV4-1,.,TGCGCCAGCAGCCAAGAGGGAAGGGGTACCTACGAGCAGTACTTC,CASSQEGRGTYEQYF
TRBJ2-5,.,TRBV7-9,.,TGTGCCAGCAGCCCCCGCCGCCCTAGCTACGGCGAGACCCAGTACTTC,CASSPRRPSYGETQYF
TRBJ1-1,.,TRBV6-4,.,TGTGCCAGCAGACTCAACAGGGATCCGAACACTGAAGCTTTCTTT,CASRLNRDPNTEAFF
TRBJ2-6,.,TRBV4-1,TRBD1,TGCGCCAGCAGATACTACTCGGGACAGGGGCCCTCTGGGGCCAACGTCCTGACTTTC,CASRYYSGQGPSGANVLTF
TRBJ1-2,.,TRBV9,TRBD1,TGTGCCAGCAGCTTCGGACAGGGGGTTAACTATGGCTACACCTTC,CASSFGQGVNYGYTF
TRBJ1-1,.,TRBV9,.,TGTGCCAGCAGCGTCACCGGGGGGACTGAAGCTTTCTTT,CASSVTGGTEAFF